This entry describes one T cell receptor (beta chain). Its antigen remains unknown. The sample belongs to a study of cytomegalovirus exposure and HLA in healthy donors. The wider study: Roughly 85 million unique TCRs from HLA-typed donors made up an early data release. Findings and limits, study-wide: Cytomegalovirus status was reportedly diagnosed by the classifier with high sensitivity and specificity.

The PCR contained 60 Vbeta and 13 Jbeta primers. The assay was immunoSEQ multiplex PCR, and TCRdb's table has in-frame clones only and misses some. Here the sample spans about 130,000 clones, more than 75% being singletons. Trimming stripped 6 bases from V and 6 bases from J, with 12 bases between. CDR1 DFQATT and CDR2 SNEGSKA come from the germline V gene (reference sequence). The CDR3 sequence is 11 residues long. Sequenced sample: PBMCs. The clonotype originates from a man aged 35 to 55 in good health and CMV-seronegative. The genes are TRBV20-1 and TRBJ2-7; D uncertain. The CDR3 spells CSALTPGEQYF. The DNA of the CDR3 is TGCAGTGCCCTAACACCGGGCGAGCAGTACTTC.